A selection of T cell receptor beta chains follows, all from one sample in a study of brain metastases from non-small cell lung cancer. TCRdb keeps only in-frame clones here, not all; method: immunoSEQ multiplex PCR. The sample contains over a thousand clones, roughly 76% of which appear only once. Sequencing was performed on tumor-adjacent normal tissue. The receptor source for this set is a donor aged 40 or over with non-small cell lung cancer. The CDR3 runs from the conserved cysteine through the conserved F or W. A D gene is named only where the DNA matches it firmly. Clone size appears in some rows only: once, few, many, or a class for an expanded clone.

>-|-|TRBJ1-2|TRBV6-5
TGTGCCAGCAGTTGGGGACGTACCGTGGGTGGCTACACCTTC
CASSWGRTVGGYTF
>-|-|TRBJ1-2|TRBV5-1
TGCGCCAGCAGCTTCTTTGGGACGGGCTATGGCTACACCTTC
CASSFFGTGYGYTF
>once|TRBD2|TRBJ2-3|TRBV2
TGTGCCAGCAGTGGGAGCGGGGGAGATACGCAGTATTTT
CASSGSGGDTQYF
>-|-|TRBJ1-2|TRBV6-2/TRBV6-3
TGTGCCAGCAGCGGGGTTAACTATGGCTACACCTTC
CASSGVNYGYTF
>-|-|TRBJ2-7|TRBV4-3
TGCGCCAGCAGCCAAGAAGGCAGGGGAAGCACCTACGAGCAGTACTTC
CASSQEGRGSTYEQYF
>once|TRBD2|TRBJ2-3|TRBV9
TGTGCTAGCAGCCCGAAGGATGTTTGGGCTAGCGGGGGGGCCGATACGCAGTATTTT
CASSPKDVWASGGADTQYF
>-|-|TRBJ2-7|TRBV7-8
TGTGCCAGCAGCTTAGTGGGACTTGTCTACGAGCAGTACTTC
CASSLVGLVYEQYF
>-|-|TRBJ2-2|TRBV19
TGTGCCAGTCACAGTACAGGGTATGGCGGGGAGCTGTTTTTT
CASHSTGYGGELFF
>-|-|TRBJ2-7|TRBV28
TGTGCCAGCAGTTTGTCGAGTGAAGGGTTCAACGAGCAGTACTTC
CASSLSSEGFNEQYF
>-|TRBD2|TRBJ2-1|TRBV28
TGTGCCAGCAGTTTGCTGCTAGCGGGGGAGTCGGGCGGTGAGCAGTTCTTC
CASSLLLAGESGGEQFF
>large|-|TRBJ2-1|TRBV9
TGTGCCAGCAGCGGCTCAGGGTACGAGCAGTTCTTC
CASSGSGYEQFF
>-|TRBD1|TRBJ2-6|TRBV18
TGTGCCAGCTCACACCTCCCTGCGGGACAGGGTGCCTCTGGGGCCAACGTCCTGACTTTC
CASSHLPAGQGASGANVLTF
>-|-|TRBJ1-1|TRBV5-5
TGTGCCAGCAGCTTGGAGACGGTTACTGAAGCTTTCTTT
CASSLETVTEAFF
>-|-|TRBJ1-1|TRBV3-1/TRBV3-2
TGTGCCAGCAGCCAAGATAGGTCCCCGCTTACTGAAGCTTTCTTT
CASSQDRSPLTEAFF
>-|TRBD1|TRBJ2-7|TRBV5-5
TGTGCCAGCAGCTACATACAGGGGAGCTCCTACGAGCAGTACTTC
CASSYIQGSSYEQYF
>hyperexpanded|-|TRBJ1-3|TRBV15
TGTGCCACCAGCAGAGCCCGGACCTCTGGAAACACCATATATTTT
CATSRARTSGNTIYF
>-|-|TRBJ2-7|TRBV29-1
TGCAGCGTTGGGGGAGGTTACGACGGACAGTACTTC
CSVGGGYDGQYF